This entry lists 17 T cell receptor beta chains sequenced from one sample in a study of beta chain features in type 1 diabetes. Sequencing targeted expressed TCRB transcripts, as all isolated RNA had been reverse transcribed. Clones were read by immunoSEQ multiplex PCR, and TCRdb kept only the in-frame ones, dropping some. This table holds a few hundred thousand clones, 27% found once. Sample: central memory CD4+ T cells from blood. The receptor set was obtained from a man under 40 in good health.

The rearrangement links TRBV7-2 to TRBJ2-1; either TRBD1 or TRBD2 may supply D (5 bases each). There are 11 residues in the CDR3. The V end was cut by 2 bases, the J end by 10 bases, with 6 bases between. Looked up from germline, CDR1 is SGHTA and CDR2 is FQGNSA. The CDR3 loop is CASSLWGEQFF. CDR3 bases: TGTGCCAGCAGCTTATGGGGGGAGCAGTTCTTC.

The V and J genes are TRBV7-9 and TRBJ2-5; TRBD2 aligns across 12 bases. The CDR3 extends over 18 amino acids. Germline V CDR1 and CDR2: SEHNR, FQNEAQ (reference sequence). With V trimmed by 5 bases and J by 4 bases, 14 bases remained unmatched. CDR3 sequence reads: CASSIRAGLAGGRETQYF. The CDR3, as DNA: TGTGCCAGCAGCATCCGAGCGGGCCTAGCGGGAGGGAGAGAGACCCAGTACTTC.

The rearrangement joins TRBV30 to TRBJ2-7; 9 nucleotides line up with TRBD2. Germline V lookup: CDR1 GTSNPN, CDR2 SVGIG (reference sequence). The trim removed 1 base at V and 6 bases at J, leaving 16 bases unmatched. The CDR3 consists of 17 residues. The CDR3 spells CAWSARLGSGRSGEQYF. Here the CDR3 DNA reads TGTGCCTGGAGTGCGCGACTCGGGAGCGGGAGGAGTGGCGAGCAGTACTTC.

This clone has more than one count but fewer than ten. The rearrangement joins TRBV7-9 to TRBJ1-1, with 8 bases lining up with TRBD1. Germline CDR1 is SEHNR and CDR2 is FQNEAQ (reference sequence). The V and J ends lost 5 bases and 3 bases, in that order; junction bases with no gene match: 8. This CDR3 has 15 amino acids. In DNA form, the CDR3 reads TGTGCCAGCAGCCCCAGGGGGCGCGGGGACACTGAAGCTTTCTTT. Its protein product is CASSPRGRGDTEAFF.

The rearrangement joins TRBV28 to TRBJ2-7; TRBD1 is a possible D gene (5 bases). Trimming pared 4 bases from V and 2 bases from J, leaving 15 bases between. The CDR3 sequence is 15 residues long. Germline assignment: CDR1 MDHEN and CDR2 SYDVKM. CDR3 sequence reads: CASSSASDRTYEQYF. CDR3 nucleotide sequence: TGTGCCAGCAGTTCCGCCTCCGACAGAACCTACGAGCAGTACTTC.

V usage is TRBV18 and J usage is TRBJ1-1, with D unresolved. CDR3 length equals 14 residues. Germline V gene data show CDR1 as KGHSH and CDR2 as LQKENI. V lost 3 bases and J lost 6, with 14 bases in between. The CDR3, as DNA: TGTGCCAGCTCACCTCATTCCGAACATTCTGAAGCTTTCTTT. Amino acids: CASSPHSEHSEAFF.

In this sample, this clone turned up a few times. This chain connects TRBV7-7 to TRBJ2-1; D may match TRBD1 or TRBD2 (7 bases each). The CDR3 loop spans 15 amino acids. V lost 5 bases and J 4 bases, leaving 15 bases between the germline ends. Germline assignment: CDR1 SSHAT and CDR2 FNYEAQ (reference sequence). CDR3 protein: CASSPDRREYNEQFF. CDR3 DNA sequence: TGTGCCAGCAGCCCGGACAGGCGGGAGTACAATGAGCAGTTCTTC.

There are a few counts of this clone. Other nucleotide sequences in the sample specify the same CDR3. This rearrangement joins TRBV11-2 to TRBJ2-1; no definite D call. Per the germline V gene, CDR1 is SGHAT and CDR2 is FQNNGV. Trimming took off 5 bases at V and 4 bases at J, with 6 bases between the two ends. The CDR3 runs 12 residues. The CDR3 DNA is TGTGCCAGCAGCCCAAGGTACAATGAGCAGTTCTTC. Encoded protein: CASSPRYNEQFF.

The V and J genes are TRBV2 and TRBJ2-7, with D unclear. There are 11 residues in the CDR3. Germline CDR1 reads SNHLY; CDR2 reads FYNNEI. V gave up 5 bases and J gave up 5 bases, with 7 bases separating them. The CDR3 DNA reads TGTGCCAGCAGTCCCCTCAACGAGCAGTACTTC. This translates into CASSPLNEQYF.

The J gene is TRBJ1-1, the V gene TRBV19; 8 bases fit TRBD1. Germline V CDR1 and CDR2: LNHDA, SQIVND (reference sequence). The CDR3 runs 15 residues. V shed 7 bases and J 2 bases; nucleotides not matched to a gene: 9. CDR3 bases: TGTGCCAGTAAAAGGACAGGGAATAGAAACACTGAAGCTTTCTTT. It codes for CASKRTGNRNTEAFF.

V gene TRBV19 combines with J gene TRBJ2-3, with 7 nucleotides matching TRBD2. The CDR3 covers 16 residues. Trimming took 7 bases from V and 2 from J; bases not matched to a gene: 12. Germline V lookup: CDR1 LNHDA, CDR2 SQIVND (reference sequence). The CDR3 is CASNPPAGTFTDTQYF. For the CDR3, the DNA is TGTGCCAGTAACCCCCCAGCGGGAACGTTCACAGATACGCAGTATTTT.

The chain has TRBV27 and TRBJ2-5; 11 nucleotides agree with TRBD1. The CDR3 totals 16 residues. The germline V gene encodes CDR1 MNHEY and CDR2 SMNVEV (reference sequence). V dropped 4 bases and J dropped 5; count of bases not matched to a gene: 9. CDR3 nucleotide sequence: TGTGCCAGCAGTTCCCCAGGACAGGGGGCAAGGGAGACCCAGTACTTC. It encodes CASSSPGQGARETQYF.

V gene TRBV29-1 combines with J gene TRBJ2-7, with TRBD1 matching 7 bases. CDR3 length: 15 amino acids. Trimming at V came to 3 bases and at J to 5 bases, leaving 13 bases not matched to a gene. Germline CDR1 is SQVTM and CDR2 is ANQGSEA. The CDR3 DNA is TGCAGCGTTGATGGGGGTCGGACAGGCGGCAACGAGCAGTACTTC. This encodes CSVDGGRTGGNEQYF.

In its sample, this clone was seen a few times. The V call is TRBV7-6, the J call TRBJ2-7; 11 positions agree with TRBD2. The J segment lost 4 bases and the V segment lost 5 bases, leaving 10 bases of the junction unmatched. This CDR3 has 16 residues. Looked up from germline, CDR1 is SGHVS and CDR2 is FNYEAQ. The CDR3 DNA is TGTGCCAGCAGCCAACGGCCGGGACTAGCGGATTACGAGCAGTACTTC. Its protein product is CASSQRPGLADYEQYF.

The V and J genes are TRBV5-4 and TRBJ2-7, with D possibly matching TRBD2 (9 bases). The CDR3 is 14 amino acids. Germline lookup yields CDR1 SGHNT and CDR2 YYREEE (reference sequence). V lost 3 bases and J lost 6, with 16 bases in between. The CDR3 loop reads CASSSSGTGREQYF. The DNA for the CDR3 is TGTGCCAGCAGCTCTAGCGGGACAGGACGCGAGCAGTACTTC. The full variable domain, in which reference TRBV5-4 and TRBJ2-7 provide the parts outside the CDR3, is ETGVTQSPTHLIKTRGQQVTLRCSSQSGHNTVSWYQQALGQGPQFIFQYYREEENGRGNFPPRFSGLQFPNYSSELNVNALELDDSALYLCASSSSGTGREQYFGPGTRLTVT.

This clone was recorded only once. The chain carries TRBV7-2 and TRBJ2-1; D gene ambiguous. CDR3 size: 15 residues. Between the trimmed V and J ends, which lost 1 base and 6 bases, there was a span of 13 bases. From germline, CDR1 is SGHTA and CDR2 FQGNSA. CDR3 residues: CASSLDGGSVNEQFF. DNA of the CDR3: TGTGCCAGCAGCTTAGATGGTGGGTCTGTCAATGAGCAGTTCTTC.

The rearrangement joins TRBV4-3 to TRBJ2-5; D is perhaps TRBD2 (6 bases). Germline V gives CDR1 LGHNA, CDR2 YSLEER. The V end was cut by 5 bases, the J end by 1 base, with 14 bases between. The CDR3 is made up of 15 amino acids. CDR3 DNA sequence: TGCGCCAGCAGCTATCACCGGGACTCCCAAGAGACCCAGTACTTC. It is translated as CASSYHRDSQETQYF.